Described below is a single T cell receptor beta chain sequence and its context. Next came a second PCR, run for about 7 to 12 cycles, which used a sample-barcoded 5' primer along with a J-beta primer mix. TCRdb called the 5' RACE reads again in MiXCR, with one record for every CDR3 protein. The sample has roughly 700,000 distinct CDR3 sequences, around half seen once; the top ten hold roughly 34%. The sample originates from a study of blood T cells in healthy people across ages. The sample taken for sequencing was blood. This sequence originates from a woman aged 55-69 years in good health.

Here the CDR3 DNA reads TGTGCCAGCAGCAAAACTAGCGGGAGGAACCCAGATACGCAGTATTTT. It is translated as CASSKTSGRNPDTQYF. This chain links TRBV21-1 with TRBJ2-3; the listed D gene, TRBD2, was not tested against the DNA. TRBV21-1 is flagged as a pseudogene. There are 16 residues in the CDR3.